One sample yielded the 19 T cell receptor beta chains listed below, sequenced in a study of shared clonotypes between healthy human individuals. Clones were read by immunoSEQ multiplex PCR, and TCRdb kept only the in-frame ones, dropping some. The sample includes under 2.5 million clones, 85% to 95% of them seen just once. Specimen: naive CD4+ T cells from PBMCs. Subset: CD45RA+ positively selected. These receptors were taken from a man between 18 and 35 years old in good health. Some clones in this sample may be carry-over from other donors' samples.

J is TRBJ2-7 and V is TRBV7-2; tentatively, D is TRBD2 (6 bases). With 5 bases removed from V and 1 base from J, the gap between germline ends came to 18 bases. The CDR3 totals 16 residues. Germline assignment: CDR1 SGHTA and CDR2 FQGNSA. The CDR3 loop is CASSVWRGGASYEQYF. The CDR3 bases are TGTGCCAGCAGCGTTTGGCGCGGAGGGGCGTCCTACGAGCAGTACTTC.

The chain links TRBV10-1 to TRBJ2-7; 9 nucleotides match TRBD2. Germline CDR1 reads WNHNN; CDR2 reads SYGVQD (reference sequence). The CDR3 has 15 amino acids. V shed 5 bases, J shed 2 bases, and the junction held 7 bases outside the gene matches. The CDR3 protein is CASSKAGGEAYEQYF. As DNA, the CDR3 is TGCGCCAGCAGTAAGGCGGGGGGGGAGGCCTACGAGCAGTACTTC.

The chain has TRBV28 and TRBJ1-1, with D maybe TRBD1 (5 bases). Germline CDR1 reads MDHEN; CDR2 reads SYDVKM. V dropped 2 bases and J dropped 12 bases, with 19 bases sitting between them. CDR3 size: 14 residues. This CDR3 is CASSLVGNIRETFF. The CDR3 DNA follows: TGTGCCAGCAGTTTAGTAGGAAACATCAGGGAAACTTTCTTT.

This chain uses TRBV7-2 with TRBJ1-3; a possible D gene is TRBD1 (5 bases). Deletions cut 2 bases from V and 0 bases from J, with 11 bases between. The germline V gene encodes CDR1 SGHTA and CDR2 FQGNSA. This CDR3 comprises 16 residues. The CDR3 DNA is TGTGCCAGCAGCTTAAACGCAGGGCCCTCTGGAAACACCATATATTTT. It is translated as CASSLNAGPSGNTIYF.

The chain links TRBV7-7 to TRBJ2-7; possibly TRBD1 or TRBD2 for D (5 bases each). Germline CDR1 and CDR2: SSHAT and FNYEAQ (reference sequence). The germline V and J ends were trimmed by 1 base and 10 bases, with 14 bases remaining between them. The CDR3 is 13 amino acids. CDR3 in DNA: TGTGCCAGCAGCTTAGGGGCAGGGAGCGGACAGTACTTC. Translated: CASSLGAGSGQYF.

The CDR3 loop reads CASSRGQGPSYEQYF. The CDR3 DNA is TGTGCCAGCTCGAGAGGACAGGGCCCCAGCTACGAGCAGTACTTC. The rearrangement links TRBV2 to TRBJ2-7; 8 bases are a match to TRBD1. Germline V gene sequence: CDR1 SNHLY, CDR2 FYNNEI. This CDR3 contains 15 residues. J was trimmed by 3 bases and V by 8 bases; bases with no gene match: 12. Drawing the rest from reference TRBV2 and TRBJ2-7, the complete variable domain is EPEVTQTPSHQVTQMGQEVILRCVPISNHLYFYWYRQILGQKVEFLVSFYNNEISEKSEIFDDQFSVERPDGSNFTLKIRSTKLEDSAMYFCASSRGQGPSYEQYFGPGTRLTVT.

This clone was picked up a small number of times. The chain joins TRBV4-2 to TRBJ1-2; D perhaps matches TRBD1 (5 bases). The germline V and J ends were trimmed by 1 base and 8 bases, with 17 bases remaining between them. Germline CDR1 reads LGHNA; CDR2 reads YNFKEQ. CDR3 length: 15 amino acids. CDR3: CASSQALEGRGGYTF. The CDR3, as DNA: TGTGCCAGCAGCCAAGCTCTTGAGGGGAGAGGAGGCTACACCTTC.

This chain uses TRBV5-1 with TRBJ2-1, with 13 positions matching TRBD2. The CDR3 has 16 amino acids. Germline CDR1 is SGHRS and CDR2 is YFSETQ. V was clipped by 0 bases and J by 6 bases; unmatched bases: 3. The CDR3 is CASSLVTSGRGNEQFF. The DNA for the CDR3 is TGCGCCAGCAGCTTGGTAACTAGCGGGAGGGGCAATGAGCAGTTCTTC.

The V and J genes are TRBV11-3 and TRBJ2-1; perhaps TRBD1 as D (7 bases). Germline-derived CDR1 and CDR2 are SGHNT and YENEEA. V lost 4 bases and J lost 4, with 14 bases in between. This CDR3 contains 15 residues. CDR3 DNA: TGTGCCAGCAGCTCCGGCGCGGGACAGTACAATGAGCAGTTCTTC. It encodes CASSSGAGQYNEQFF.

The chain has TRBV2 and TRBJ2-1, with D possibly matching TRBD1 (5 bases). This CDR3 is built from 16 residues. From germline, CDR1 is SNHLY and CDR2 FYNNEI. The V gene lost 5 bases and the J gene lost 3 bases, with 17 bases spanning the gap. The CDR3, as DNA: TGTGCCAGCAGTTACGACAGCCCCATAAACTACAATGAGCAGTTCTTC. Its translation is CASSYDSPINYNEQFF. The complete variable domain, with remaining parts taken from reference TRBV2 and TRBJ2-1, reads EPEVTQTPSHQVTQMGQEVILRCVPISNHLYFYWYRQILGQKVEFLVSFYNNEISEKSEIFDDQFSVERPDGSNFTLKIRSTKLEDSAMYFCASSYDSPINYNEQFFGPGTRLTVL.

This rearrangement joins TRBV7-9 to TRBJ1-1; TRBD1 matches at 7 bases. The length of the CDR3 is 14 residues. The V gene's germline CDR1 is SEHNR and CDR2 FQNEAQ (reference sequence). The V gene end was trimmed by 8 bases and the J gene end by 8 bases; junction bases not matched to a gene: 14. Written as DNA, the CDR3 is TGTGCCAGCTTCGCGCAGGGGGTCGTCGGGGAAGCTTTCTTT. This gives the protein CASFAQGVVGEAFF.

The chain uses TRBV27 and TRBJ2-1; weak D call: TRBD2 (5 bases). Germline loops: CDR1 MNHEY, CDR2 SMNVEV (reference sequence). The CDR3 is 15 residues long. V was shortened by 6 bases and J by 4 bases, with 16 bases between the two germline ends. The CDR3 bases are TGTGCCAGCAGCTCCGCCGGACTGGGTTACAATGAGCAGTTCTTC. Translation gives CASSSAGLGYNEQFF.

This sequence joins TRBV2 and TRBJ2-7, with 12 bases lining up with TRBD2. The J segment lost 7 bases and the V segment lost 10 bases, leaving 8 bases of the junction unmatched. Germline V lookup: CDR1 SNHLY, CDR2 FYNNEI. This CDR3 is built from 13 residues. CDR3 nucleotide sequence: TGTGCCACGGGAGGCACTAGCGGGAGGGAGCAGTACTTC. This gives the protein CATGGTSGREQYF.

This chain uses TRBV5-1 with TRBJ2-7, with D maybe TRBD1 (6 bases). This CDR3 has 15 amino acids. V was pared by 0 bases and J by 2 bases, with 12 bases between. CDR1 and CDR2 (germline): SGHRS, YFSETQ. CDR3: CASSLGDNIPYEQYF. The DNA of the CDR3 is TGCGCCAGCAGCTTGGGGGACAATATCCCCTACGAGCAGTACTTC.

J is TRBJ2-5 and V is TRBV7-6, with TRBD2 matching 12 bases. V shed 1 base and J 4 bases; nucleotides not matched to a gene: 7. Per the germline V gene, CDR1 is SGHVS and CDR2 is FNYEAQ. The CDR3 contains 17 residues. The CDR3 DNA sequence: TGTGCCAGCAGCTTAGTACGCCTAGCGGGGGGGGGAGAGACCCAGTACTTC. Its protein product is CASSLVRLAGGGETQYF.

The chain links TRBV19 to TRBJ1-1, with D uncertain. This CDR3 contains 15 residues. Germline V CDR1 and CDR2: LNHDA, SQIVND (reference sequence). The V end was cut by 5 bases, the J end by 0 bases, with 13 bases between. In DNA, the CDR3 is TGTGCCAGTAGTTCCAATCAGATCATGAACACTGAAGCTTTCTTT. Residues: CASSSNQIMNTEAFF.

The chain's CDR3 is CASSVRTSGYSYNEQFF. The CDR3 DNA reads as TGCGCCAGCAGCGTACGGACTAGCGGGTACTCCTACAATGAGCAGTTCTTC. V usage is TRBV5-1 and J usage is TRBJ2-1; 11 bases map to TRBD2. Germline V gene sequence: CDR1 SGHRS, CDR2 YFSETQ. The V segment lost 4 bases and the J segment 0 bases; nucleotides outside the gene matches: 6. The CDR3 runs 17 residues.

The chain's CDR3 is CASSVQGLAGPGELFF. The CDR3 nucleotides read TGTGCCAGCAGCGTTCAGGGACTAGCGGGCCCCGGGGAGCTGTTTTTT. This sequence joins TRBV9 and TRBJ2-2, with TRBD2 matching over 12 bases. The junction had 5 bases not matched to a gene; V was cut back by 2 bases and J by 6 bases. The CDR3 extends over 16 amino acids. CDR1 SGDLS and CDR2 YYNGEE come from the germline V gene.

The count of this clone is one. The chain uses TRBV7-9 and TRBJ2-7, with 8 bases lining up with TRBD2. Trimming at V came to 4 bases and at J to 2 bases, leaving 7 bases not matched to a gene. The germline gives CDR1 SEHNR, CDR2 FQNEAQ (reference sequence). This CDR3 region has 15 residues. CDR3 bases: TGTGCCAGCAGCTCAATAGCGGGAAGCCCCTACGAGCAGTACTTC. It encodes CASSSIAGSPYEQYF.